This TCR beta chain stems from a study of blood T cell repertoires in COVID-19. Some clones are missing from TCRdb's copy, which holds only in-frame ones; the method was immunoSEQ multiplex PCR. The data show hundreds of thousands of clones, with 85% to 90% seen just once and 1.5% to 2% held by the top ten. The germline CDR1 and CDR2 sequences are MGHRA and YSYEKL. V trimming: 3 bases; J trimming: 9 bases; junction bases outside the gene matches: 15. The CDR3 is 17 residues long. V gene TRBV4-1 combines with J gene TRBJ2-1, with 9 positions matching TRBD2. The sequence was obtained from a woman younger than 45 with COVID-19, enrolled during active disease. The sequenced material came from peripheral blood. CDR3 sequence (DNA): TGCGCCAGCAGCCAGAGTCTAACGGGCGGGGGGGCTGTTGAGCAGTTCTTC. This sequence encodes CASSQSLTGGGAVEQFF.